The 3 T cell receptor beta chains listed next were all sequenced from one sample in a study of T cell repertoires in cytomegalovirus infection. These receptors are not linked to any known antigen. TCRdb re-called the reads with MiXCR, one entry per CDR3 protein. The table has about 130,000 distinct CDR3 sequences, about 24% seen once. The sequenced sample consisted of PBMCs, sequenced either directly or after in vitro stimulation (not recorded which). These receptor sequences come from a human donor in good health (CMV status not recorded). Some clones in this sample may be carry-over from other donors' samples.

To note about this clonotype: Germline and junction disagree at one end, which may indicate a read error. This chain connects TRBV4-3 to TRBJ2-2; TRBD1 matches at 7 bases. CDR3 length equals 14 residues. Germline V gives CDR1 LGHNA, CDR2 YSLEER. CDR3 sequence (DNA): TGCGCCAGCAGCCGGGACAGCGTTACCGGGGAGCTGTTTTTC. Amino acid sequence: CASSRDSVTGELFF.

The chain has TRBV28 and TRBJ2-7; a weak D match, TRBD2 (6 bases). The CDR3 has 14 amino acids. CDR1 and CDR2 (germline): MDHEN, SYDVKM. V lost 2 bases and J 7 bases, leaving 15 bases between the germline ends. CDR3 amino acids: CASSLPEGLGEQYF. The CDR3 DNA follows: TGTGCCAGCAGTTTACCGGAGGGCCTGGGGGAGCAGTACTTC.

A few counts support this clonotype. In DNA form, the CDR3 reads TGTGCCAGCAGCTTTACTAGCGGGAGGGCCAATGAGCAGTTCTTC. Its protein is CASSFTSGRANEQFF. V gene TRBV7-2 combines with J gene TRBJ2-1; 13 bases agree with TRBD2. Germline CDR1 SGHTA, CDR2 FQGNSA. The trim removed 3 bases at V and 6 bases at J, leaving 2 bases unmatched. This CDR3 contains 15 residues.